Listed below are T cell receptor beta chains from one sample, sequenced in a study of T cell changes during pregnancy in multiple sclerosis. Some clones are missing from TCRdb's copy, which holds only in-frame ones; the method was immunoSEQ multiplex PCR. Found here are 65,000 to 75,000 clones, 91% of them singletons; the top ten hold roughly 1.4%. Sequenced material: peripheral blood, taken in the third trimester of pregnancy. Source of these receptors: a female donor in good health, enrolled as a control in a pregnancy study. Each CDR3 is given with its conserved first and last residue. The D gene is left open where the match is weak. For some rows the clone size is stated as once, few or many, or as a class when expanded; others skip it.

j_gene	d_gene	abundance	v_gene	len	CDR3nt	CDR3aa
TRBJ2-2	TRBD2	-	TRBV10-3	17	TGTGCCATCAGTCCCGGGACTAGCGGGGGTGGGACCGGGGAGCTGTTTTTT	CAISPGTSGGGTGELFF
TRBJ2-7	-	-	TRBV27	16	TGTGCCAGCAGTTTAACCACAGCATCGAGCTCCTACGAGCAGTACTTC	CASSLTTASSSYEQYF
TRBJ2-3	TRBD2	-	TRBV13	14	TGTGCCAGCAGCCCGGGGGGGTACACAGATACGCAGTATTTT	CASSPGGYTDTQYF
TRBJ2-3	TRBD2	-	TRBV7-9	18	TGTGCCAGCAGCTTACCACGCAAGGGAGCGGGGGATGGAGATACGCAGTATTTT	CASSLPRKGAGDGDTQYF
TRBJ1-2	-	few	TRBV2	12	TGTGCCAGCAGCAGGGCTAACTATGGCTACACCTTC	CASSRANYGYTF
TRBJ2-7	-	-	TRBV5-1	14	TGCGCCAGCAGCTTGGGGGACAAACGGGACGAGCAGTACTTC	CASSLGDKRDEQYF
TRBJ1-3	-	-	TRBV11-2	13	TGTGCCAGCAGCTTAGTGGGAAGGGGCACCATATATTTT	CASSLVGRGTIYF
TRBJ1-1	-	once	TRBV6-5	14	TGTGCCAGCAGTTACGACAGGATGAACACTGAAGCTTTCTTT	CASSYDRMNTEAFF
TRBJ1-6	TRBD1	once	TRBV28	17	TGTGCCAGCAAGACAGGGGGGTTTGGTTCCTATAATTCACCCCTCCACTTT	CASKTGGFGSYNSPLHF
TRBJ2-6	TRBD2	-	TRBV30	14	TGTGCCTGGTCGGGGGGGCTTGGGGCCAACGTCCTGACTTTC	CAWSGGLGANVLTF
TRBJ2-1	TRBD1	-	TRBV7-8	14	TGTGCCAGCAGCATGACGGGACAGTACAATGAGCAGTTCTTC	CASSMTGQYNEQFF
TRBJ2-7	-	-	TRBV20-1	11	TGCAGTGCTAACAGGGACTACGAGCAGTACTTC	CSANRDYEQYF
TRBJ1-2	-	once	TRBV19	17	TGTGCCAGTAGTATTGGTTGGGGGCCAGGGCGTAACTATGGCTACACCTTC	CASSIGWGPGRNYGYTF
TRBJ2-7	TRBD1	-	TRBV7-2	15	TGTGCCAGCAGCCTACCGGGACAGGGATCCTACGAGCAGTACTTC	CASSLPGQGSYEQYF
TRBJ1-1	TRBD1	-	TRBV2	13	TGTGCCAGCAGTAACAGGGGCGGCACTGAAGCTTTCTTT	CASSNRGGTEAFF
TRBJ1-4	-	-	TRBV4-2	16	TGTGCCAGCAGCCAAGCCTACAGGGCGCCTAATGAAAAACTGTTTTTT	CASSQAYRAPNEKLFF
TRBJ1-4	-	-	TRBV4-3	15	TGCGCCAGCAGCTCCTCCTCGGGAACTAATGAAAAACTGTTTTTT	CASSSSSGTNEKLFF
TRBJ1-1	TRBD1	-	TRBV4-2	15	TGTGCCAGCAGCCAAGGCGACAGGGAAAACACTGAAGCTTTCTTT	CASSQGDRENTEAFF
TRBJ1-2	-	-	TRBV20-1	11	TGCAGTGCTACTACCCGCTATGGCTACACCTTC	CSATTRYGYTF
TRBJ2-2	-	-	TRBV6-5	15	TGTGCCAGCAGTTACCACGGGGTAATGGGCGGGGAGCTGTTTTTT	CASSYHGVMGGELFF
TRBJ2-5	TRBD2	-	TRBV9	17	TGTGCCAGCAGCGTAGGTTCCAGCGGGGGGGCCAGGAAGACCCAGTACTTC	CASSVGSSGGARKTQYF
TRBJ1-1	-	-	TRBV5-1	15	TGCGCCAGCAGCTCCCGACAGGATCCTCCCACTGAAGCTTTCTTT	CASSSRQDPPTEAFF
TRBJ1-3	-	-	TRBV4-2	16	TGTGCCAGCAGCCAGGGCGGGGGGAGCTCTGGAAACACCATATATTTT	CASSQGGGSSGNTIYF
TRBJ1-1	-	-	TRBV19	15	TGTGCCAGTAGTAATATAAGAAACTTGAACACTGAAGCTTTCTTT	CASSNIRNLNTEAFF
TRBJ2-3	TRBD2	-	TRBV6-5	13	TGTGCCAGCTTGGCGGGGGGCACAGATACGCAGTATTTT	CASLAGGTDTQYF
TRBJ1-3	TRBD1	-	TRBV2	16	TGTGCCAGCAGGGCCGGGACAGGGATTACTGGAAACACCATATATTTT	CASRAGTGITGNTIYF
TRBJ1-6	-	-	TRBV18	16	TGTGCCAGCTCACCTCAGGGCAGGGCTTATAATTCACCCCTCCACTTT	CASSPQGRAYNSPLHF
TRBJ2-5	TRBD1	-	TRBV9	14	TGTGCCAGCAGCGTCCAGGGGGTCCAAGAGACCCAGTACTTC	CASSVQGVQETQYF